The clone carrying this T cell receptor (beta chain) was observed a few times. Antigen unknown. The data are from a study of cytomegalovirus exposure and HLA in healthy donors. Study-wide background: For the roughly 400 genotyped donors, 80% to 90% fell within the Caucasian-associated ancestry cluster.

The study, taken as a whole, reports: A later analysis reported that several of the most significant clusters appeared to be linked to common viral pathogens, among them Epstein-Barr virus. Rare sequences made up most TCRs, while some public TCRs were found in many donors. A later analysis reportedly identified an Asian-associated ancestry cluster as carrying fewer N-insertions than the 666-donor mean.

V was cut by 4 bases and J by 0 bases, with 13 bases left in between. CDR1 is SGHNT, CDR2 YYREEE, per germline (reference sequence). This CDR3 comprises 15 residues. Primers included in the PCR were 60 Vbeta and 13 Jbeta primers. Only in-frame clones appear in the TCRdb table, and some are missing; sequencing was by immunoSEQ multiplex PCR. Of roughly 150,000 clones listed, about 75% are singletons. The receptor was isolated from a man aged 25 to 40 in good health and CMV-seronegative. This chain uses TRBV5-4 with TRBJ1-1; D is possibly TRBD1 (6 bases). The sequencing input was PBMCs. As DNA, the CDR3 is TGTGCCAGCAGCCGTGAGGGGGGGATGAACACTGAAGCTTTCTTT. It codes for CASSREGGMNTEAFF.